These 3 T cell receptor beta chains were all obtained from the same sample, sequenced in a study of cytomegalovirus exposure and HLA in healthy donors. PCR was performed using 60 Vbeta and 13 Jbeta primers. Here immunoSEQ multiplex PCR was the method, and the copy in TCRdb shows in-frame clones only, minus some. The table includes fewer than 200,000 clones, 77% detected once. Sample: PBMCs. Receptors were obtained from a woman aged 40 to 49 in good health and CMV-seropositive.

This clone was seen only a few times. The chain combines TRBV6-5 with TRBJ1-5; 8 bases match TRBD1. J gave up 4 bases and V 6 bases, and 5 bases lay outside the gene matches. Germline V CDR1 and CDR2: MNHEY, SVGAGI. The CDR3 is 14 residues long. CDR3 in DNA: TGTGCCAGCAGCGCGACAGGGGTGAATCAGCCCCAGCATTTT. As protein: CASSATGVNQPQHF.

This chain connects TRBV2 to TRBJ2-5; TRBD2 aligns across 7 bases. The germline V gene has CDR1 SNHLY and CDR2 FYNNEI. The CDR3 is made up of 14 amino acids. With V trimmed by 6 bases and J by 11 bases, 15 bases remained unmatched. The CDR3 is CASSSGGGSGEQYF. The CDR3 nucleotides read TGTGCCAGCAGCAGTGGGGGAGGGTCGGGAGAGCAGTACTTC.

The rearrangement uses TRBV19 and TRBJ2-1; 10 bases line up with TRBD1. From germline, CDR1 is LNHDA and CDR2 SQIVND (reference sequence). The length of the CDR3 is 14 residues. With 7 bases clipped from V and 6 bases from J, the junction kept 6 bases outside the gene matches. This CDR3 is CASNMWTGGNEQFF. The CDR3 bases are TGTGCCAGTAATATGTGGACAGGGGGCAATGAGCAGTTCTTC.